The source of this T cell receptor (beta chain) is a study of long-term antiretroviral therapy in people with HIV. In the study overall: Samples from the earliest time points predate the 2015 immediate-ART recommendation by about a decade.

CDR3 length: 10 residues. Run at survey level, the immunoSEQ assay was version v3.0. Method: immunoSEQ multiplex PCR; TCRdb's copy keeps in-frame clones and lacks some. The sample lists 20,000 to 25,000 clones, approximately 79% occurring once. The chain links TRBV7-5 to TRBJ2-1; the table's D call of TRBD1 was not tested on the DNA. TRBV7-5 is assigned pseudogene status. Material: unsorted PBMCs, obtained 1.2 years after starting antiretroviral therapy. The source is a woman aged 35 to 49 with HIV. This CDR3 reads CARSPNEQFF. The CDR3 bases are TGTGCCAGAAGCCCAAATGAGCAGTTCTTC.